This T cell receptor beta chain is drawn from a study of shared clonotypes between healthy human individuals. Overall study context: Per donor, three plates held CD4 naive cells, three held CD4 memory, two held CD8 naive and one held CD8 memory.

Sequencing was performed with immunoSEQ multiplex PCR; in TCRdb, only in-frame clones are kept and a portion is missing. In the table there are about 2.3 million clones, 90% to 95% of which are singletons. Splitting of CD4+ cells produced CD45RA+ naive and CD45RA-negative memory subsets. Trimming stripped 6 bases from V and 6 bases from J, with 14 bases between. The CDR3 totals 13 residues. In germline, CDR1 is ENHRY, CDR2 SYGVKD. Overall study findings and caveats: Clonotype sharing among donors was thought likely to change with sequencing depth.

This clone showed up just once. Its antigen is unknown. The sequence derives from a man aged 18 to 35 in good health. Some clones in this sample may be carry-over from other donors' samples. The sequenced sample was naive CD4+ T cells from PBMCs. Subset of the sample: CD45RA+ positively selected. The V call is TRBV10-3, the J call TRBJ1-2; the D gene is possibly TRBD1 (6 bases). In DNA, the CDR3 is TGTGCCATCAGACAGGGAAACTTAGATGGCTACACCTTC. Translated, it gives CAIRQGNLDGYTF.